This T cell receptor beta chain was captured by sequencing in a study of blood T cell repertoires in COVID-19. The method was immunoSEQ multiplex PCR; TCRdb's version includes in-frame clones alone and lacks a portion of them. This table holds some 200,000 clones, around 83% found once. The CDR3 is made up of 14 amino acids. CDR1 and CDR2 (germline): MGHRA, YSYEKL. Trimming shortened V by 1 base and J by 7 bases, and 8 bases separated the two germline ends. This sequence joins TRBV4-1 and TRBJ1-6; D not certain. The sample was peripheral blood. The TCR comes from a woman in her seventies with COVID-19, enrolled during active disease. The CDR3 bases are TGCGCCAGCAGCCAAGTTAGTTCCAATTCACCCCTCCACTTT. Translating gives CASSQVSSNSPLHF.